A selection of T cell receptor beta chains follows, all from one sample in a study of monozygotic twins with inflammatory bowel disease. TCRdb processed the 5' RACE reads again and assigns one entry to each CDR3 protein, with no DNA. Its table lists 210,000 or so distinct CDR3 sequences. The sequencing sample was made of blood. The receptors stem from a human donor with ulcerative colitis or Crohn's disease, or a healthy co-twin of an affected twin (not recorded which). Each CDR3 is given with its conserved first and last residue.

CDR3 | J | V
CSASWGADTQYF | TRBJ2-3 | TRBV20-1
CASSYGKNYGYTF | TRBJ1-2 | TRBV6-5
CSVERGFSETQYF | TRBJ2-5 | TRBV29-1
CASSSTPNYGYTF | TRBJ1-2 | TRBV12-3/TRBV12-4
CASSYRDTYGYTF | TRBJ1-2 | TRBV6-5
CASSLGRPTEAFF | TRBJ1-1 | TRBV7-2
CASSLRGRQGRTDYEQYF | TRBJ2-7 | TRBV5-1
CASSLSSRTGITYEQYF | TRBJ2-7 | TRBV7-9
CAITWGPYTEAFF | TRBJ1-1 | TRBV10-3
CSASSGLAGRETQYF | TRBJ2-5 | TRBV20-1
CASSPLSHSGF | TRBJ2-7 | TRBV23-1
CASSFRDGEKLFF | TRBJ1-4 | TRBV27
CASSLGGTAPQQYF | TRBJ2-3 | TRBV12-3/TRBV12-4
CASGDSFTYEQYF | TRBJ2-7 | TRBV3-1
CASSLSTRNEQFF | TRBJ2-1 | TRBV12-3/TRBV12-4
CASSPPFLTGGPIGELFF | TRBJ2-2 | TRBV11-1
CSARELVAGYEQYF | TRBJ2-7 | TRBV20-1
CASRETALSRGYTF | TRBJ1-2 | TRBV5-6
CASSPSEGAQETQYF | TRBJ2-5 | TRBV18
CSVVTGPSNTGELFF | TRBJ2-2 | TRBV29-1
CASSYWGLAGESNEQFF | TRBJ2-1 | TRBV6-5
CASSFGTGSGYGYTF | TRBJ1-2 | TRBV12-3/TRBV12-4
CSAVRLAGGLGRETQYF | TRBJ2-5 | TRBV20-1
CASSFPLQGSYEQYF | TRBJ2-7 | TRBV7-8
CASSSFGGLGSYEQYF | TRBJ2-7 | TRBV27
CASSFTAFGDEQFF | TRBJ2-1 | TRBV12-3/TRBV12-4
CASSQGPSSYEQYF | TRBJ2-7 | TRBV4-3
CASRTGTFSSRSPLHF | TRBJ1-6 | TRBV6-1
CASSQEFRSYEQYF | TRBJ2-7 | TRBV14
CASSLSGAQNIQYF | TRBJ2-4 | TRBV7-2
CASSLAGTALNTEAFF | TRBJ1-1 | TRBV12-3/TRBV12-4
CASSLEGQGLGDTQYF | TRBJ2-3 | TRBV5-4
CSAATFRGGEQFF | TRBJ2-1 | TRBV20-1